This TCR beta chain was obtained from a study of T-cell memory formation after mild COVID-19. Notes on the study in general: For contracting clones, CD4+ ones sat mainly in CM and EM, CD8+ in EMRA.

Trimming cost V 7 bases and J 0 bases, with 8 bases left between them. Germline CDR1 reads KGHDR; CDR2 reads SFDVKD. The CDR3 runs to 13 residues. In the case of this clonotype: Its cognate antigen is unknown.

The authors produced TCR alpha and TCR beta cDNA libraries with sample barcodes and UMIs by 5'RACE using constant-segment primers. TCRdb processed the 5' RACE reads anew with MiXCR; each CDR3 protein has one entry. The table has 400,000 or so distinct CDR3 sequences, around 18% seen once. The sequencing sample was made of PBMCs or a T cell subset sorted from them (not recorded which). V gene TRBV24-1 combines with J gene TRBJ2-5; D is perhaps TRBD1 or TRBD2 (5 bases each). This clonotype was sampled from an adult woman who had mild COVID-19 (a few samples of this study predate the infection). Cell type and time point are not known. The CDR3: CATSEGYQETQYF. The CDR3 DNA reads TGTGCCACCAGCGAGGGGTACCAAGAGACCCAGTACTTC.